Listed below are T cell receptor beta chains from one sample, sequenced in a study of shared clonotypes between healthy human individuals. The protocol was immunoSEQ multiplex PCR, while the TCRdb copy is restricted to in-frame clones and leaves out a portion. The profile covers roughly 2.5 million clones, with roughly 92% appearing a single time and over 0.12% taken by the ten largest. The sample taken for sequencing was naive CD4+ T cells sorted from blood. The receptors originated from a man between 18 and 29 years old in good health. Each CDR3 is given with its conserved first and last residue. A D gene is named only where the DNA matches it firmly. The size entry is marked missing in some rows and otherwise reads once, few, many or a size class.

V: TRBV12-5
size: once
D: -
J: TRBJ1-6
CDR3: CASGLPPGSPLHF
DNA: TGTGCTAGTGGTCTACCACCTGGTTCACCCCTCCACTTT

V: TRBV5-1
size: few
D: -
J: TRBJ1-4
CDR3: CASSSSGGQEKLFF
DNA: TGCGCCAGCAGTTCGAGTGGGGGTCAGGAAAAACTGTTTTTT

V: TRBV10-3
size: -
D: TRBD1
J: TRBJ1-2
CDR3: CAVGEQGNYGYTF
DNA: TGTGCCGTTGGGGAACAGGGGAACTATGGCTACACCTTC

V: TRBV7-7
size: -
D: -
J: TRBJ2-5
CDR3: CASSYGGKRQETQYF
DNA: TGTGCTAGCAGCTATGGCGGGAAAAGGCAAGAGACCCAGTACTTC

V: TRBV6-4
size: -
D: -
J: TRBJ1-5
CDR3: CASRPQGLSNQPQHF
DNA: TGTGCCAGCAGACCCCAGGGACTGAGCAATCAGCCCCAGCATTTT

V: TRBV2
size: -
D: -
J: TRBJ1-4
CDR3: CASSLSRANEKLFF
DNA: TGTGCCAGCAGTCTCTCTAGGGCGAATGAAAAACTGTTTTTT

V: TRBV6-1
size: -
D: -
J: TRBJ1-6
CDR3: CASSEFHRVYNSPLHF
DNA: TGTGCCAGCAGTGAATTCCACAGGGTCTATAATTCACCCCTCCACTTT

V: TRBV9
size: -
D: -
J: TRBJ2-3
CDR3: CASSGHLGTDTQYF
DNA: TGTGCCAGCAGCGGACACCTAGGCACAGATACGCAGTATTTT

V: TRBV7-9
size: -
D: -
J: TRBJ2-3
CDR3: CASSLGTWSTDTQYF
DNA: TGTGCCAGCAGCTTAGGGACTTGGAGCACAGATACGCAGTATTTT

V: TRBV7-8
size: -
D: -
J: TRBJ2-1
CDR3: CASSLFGQTNNEQFF
DNA: TGTGCCAGCAGCCTGTTTGGACAGACCAACAATGAGCAGTTCTTC

V: TRBV6-5
size: -
D: -
J: TRBJ2-2
CDR3: CASSLQGATGELFF
DNA: TGTGCCAGCAGCTTACAAGGGGCCACCGGGGAGCTGTTTTTT

V: TRBV19
size: -
D: -
J: TRBJ2-5
CDR3: CASSIGAVQETQYF
DNA: TGTGCCAGTAGTATCGGGGCAGTTCAAGAGACCCAGTACTTC

V: TRBV9
size: -
D: -
J: TRBJ2-7
CDR3: CASSVDTKSSYEQYF
DNA: TGTGCCAGCAGCGTAGATACCAAAAGCTCCTACGAGCAGTACTTC

V: TRBV19
size: -
D: TRBD1
J: TRBJ1-5
CDR3: CASSILRQGKVF
DNA: TGTGCCAGTAGTATCTTAAGACAGGGGAAGGTTTTT

V: TRBV10-3
size: -
D: TRBD1
J: TRBJ1-2
CDR3: CAATGDNGAYGYTF
DNA: TGTGCCGCAACAGGGGACAACGGAGCGTATGGCTACACCTTC

V: TRBV19
size: -
D: -
J: TRBJ1-5
CDR3: CASSITGGGQPQHF
DNA: TGTGCCAGTAGTATTACCGGGGGCGGGCAGCCCCAGCATTTT